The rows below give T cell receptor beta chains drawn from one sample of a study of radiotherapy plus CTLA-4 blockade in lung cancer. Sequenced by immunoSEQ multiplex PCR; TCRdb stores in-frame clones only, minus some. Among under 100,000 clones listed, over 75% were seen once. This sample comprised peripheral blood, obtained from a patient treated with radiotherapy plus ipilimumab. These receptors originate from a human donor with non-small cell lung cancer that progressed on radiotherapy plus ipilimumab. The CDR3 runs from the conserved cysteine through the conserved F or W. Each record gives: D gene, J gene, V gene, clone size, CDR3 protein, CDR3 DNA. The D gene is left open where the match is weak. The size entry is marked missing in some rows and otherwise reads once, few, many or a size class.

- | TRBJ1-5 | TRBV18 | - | CASSPSDGSGQPQHF | TGTGCCAGCTCACCATCGGACGGCTCGGGTCAGCCCCAGCATTTT
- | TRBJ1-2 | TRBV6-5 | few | CASSSPTIRGRGYTF | TGTGCCAGCAGTTCCCCCACCATCCGGGGAAGGGGCTACACCTTC
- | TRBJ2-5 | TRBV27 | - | CASSFQETQYF | TGTGCCAGCAGTTTCCAAGAGACCCAGTACTTC
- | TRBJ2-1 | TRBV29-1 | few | CSVEDGVAGSNNEQFF | TGCAGCGTTGAAGATGGGGTGGCAGGGTCAAACAATGAGCAGTTCTTC
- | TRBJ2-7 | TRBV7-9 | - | CASSLSQFGGYEQYF | TGTGCCAGCAGCTTAAGTCAATTCGGGGGTTACGAGCAGTACTTC
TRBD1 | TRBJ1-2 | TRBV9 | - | CASSGLPETGADGYTF | TGTGCCAGCAGCGGACTACCGGAGACAGGGGCGGATGGCTACACCTTC
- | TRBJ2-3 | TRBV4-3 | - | CASSQDGGADTQYF | TGCGCCAGCAGCCAAGATGGTGGTGCAGATACGCAGTATTTT
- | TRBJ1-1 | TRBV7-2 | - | CASSLGSGISTEAFF | TGTGCCAGCAGCTTAGGATCAGGGATTTCCACTGAAGCTTTCTTT
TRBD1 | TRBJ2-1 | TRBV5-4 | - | CASSLGGQGRYNEQFF | TGTGCCAGCAGCTTGGGGGGACAGGGGCGTTACAATGAGCAGTTCTTC
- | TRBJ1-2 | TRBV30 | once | CAWSVRGGGANYGYTF | TGTGCCTGGAGTGTACGGGGAGGGGGAGCTAACTATGGCTACACCTTC
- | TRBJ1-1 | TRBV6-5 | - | CASSASGPEVGAFF | TGTGCCAGCAGTGCCTCAGGACCCGAGGTTGGAGCTTTCTTT
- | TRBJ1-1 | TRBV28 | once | CASSLNRNTEAFF | TGTGCCAGCAGTCTGAACAGGAACACTGAAGCTTTCTTT
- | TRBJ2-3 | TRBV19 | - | CASSIGRADTQYF | TGTGCCAGTAGTATCGGACGGGCAGATACGCAGTATTTT
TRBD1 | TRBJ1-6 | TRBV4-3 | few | CASSHETGTFNSPLHF | TGCGCCAGCAGCCACGAGACAGGGACCTTTAATTCACCCCTCCACTTT
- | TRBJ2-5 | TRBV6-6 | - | CASSYSRGSETQYF | TGTGCCAGCAGTTACTCACGGGGGTCGGAGACCCAGTACTTC
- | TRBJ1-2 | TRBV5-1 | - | CASSVEARVGGYGYTF | TGCGCCAGCAGCGTGGAAGCGAGAGTGGGCGGCTATGGCTACACCTTC
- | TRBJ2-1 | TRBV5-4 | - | CASSLWGLDNEQFF | TGTGCCAGCAGCTTGTGGGGGCTGGACAATGAGCAGTTCTTC
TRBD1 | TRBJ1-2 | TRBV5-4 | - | CASSLNPGTGAINYGYTF | TGTGCCAGCAGCCTCAATCCCGGGACAGGGGCTATTAACTATGGCTACACCTTC
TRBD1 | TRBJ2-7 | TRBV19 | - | CASSIISSGTGVYEQYF | TGTGCCAGTAGTATAATCTCTTCGGGAACAGGGGTCTACGAGCAGTACTTC
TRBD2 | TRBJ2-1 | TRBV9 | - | CASSVGSGVQFF | TGTGCCAGCAGCGTAGGGAGCGGGGTCCAGTTCTTC
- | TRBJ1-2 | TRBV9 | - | CASSVQGVGYGYTF | TGTGCCAGCAGCGTTCAAGGGGTGGGCTATGGCTACACCTTC
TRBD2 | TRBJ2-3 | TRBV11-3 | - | CASSASGRATDTQYF | TGTGCCAGCAGCGCTAGCGGGAGGGCCACAGATACGCAGTATTTT
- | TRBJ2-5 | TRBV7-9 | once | CASSLRRGGLQETQYF | TGTGCCAGCAGCTTAAGAAGAGGCGGCCTCCAAGAGACCCAGTACTTC
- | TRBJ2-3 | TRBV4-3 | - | CASSLPFGPTPDTQYF | TGCGCCAGCAGCCTCCCATTCGGGCCCACCCCAGATACGCAGTATTTT
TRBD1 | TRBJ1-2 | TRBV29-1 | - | CSVGGQGASGYTF | TGCAGCGTTGGAGGACAGGGGGCCTCCGGCTACACCTTC
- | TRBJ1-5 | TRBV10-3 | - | CAISESTYTAQHF | TGTGCCATCAGTGAGTCGACTTACACCGCGCAGCATTTT
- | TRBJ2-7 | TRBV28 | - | CASSSQAGAAYEQYF | TGTGCCAGCAGTTCCCAAGCGGGTGCGGCCTACGAGCAGTACTTC
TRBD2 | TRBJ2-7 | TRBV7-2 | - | CASSSQLAGVGEQYF | TGTGCCAGCAGCTCCCAACTAGCGGGTGTGGGGGAGCAGTACTTC
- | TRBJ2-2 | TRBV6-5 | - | CASSFGPPIRELFF | TGTGCCAGCAGTTTTGGACCTCCGATTCGGGAGCTGTTTTTT
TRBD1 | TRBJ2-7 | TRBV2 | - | CASRGTGGPYEQYF | TGTGCCAGCAGGGGGACAGGGGGCCCCTACGAGCAGTACTTC
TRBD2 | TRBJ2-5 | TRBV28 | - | CASSSPRSGGEETQYF | TGTGCCAGCAGTTCCCCCAGGAGCGGGGGGGAAGAGACCCAGTACTTC
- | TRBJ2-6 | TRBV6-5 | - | CASSYGRVGANVLTF | TGTGCCAGCAGTTACGGCAGGGTTGGGGCCAACGTCCTGACTTTC
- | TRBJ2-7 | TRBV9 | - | CASSDRETGTYEQYF | TGTGCCAGCAGCGACCGAGAGACGGGGACCTACGAGCAGTACTTC
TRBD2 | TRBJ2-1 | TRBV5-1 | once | CASSLFGTSRDPEQFF | TGCGCCAGCAGCTTGTTTGGGACTAGTAGGGATCCAGAGCAGTTCTTC
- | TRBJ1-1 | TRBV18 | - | CASSPNPIKGTEAFF | TGTGCCAGCTCACCCAACCCCATAAAAGGCACTGAAGCTTTCTTT
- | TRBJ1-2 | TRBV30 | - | CAWGNYGYTF | TGTGCCTGGGGGAACTATGGCTACACCTTC
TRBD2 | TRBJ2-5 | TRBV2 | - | CASRPGAGPQETQYF | TGTGCCAGCAGGCCGGGAGCGGGGCCCCAAGAGACCCAGTACTTC
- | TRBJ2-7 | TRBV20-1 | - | CSAYHDYEQYF | TGCAGTGCTTACCATGACTACGAGCAGTACTTC
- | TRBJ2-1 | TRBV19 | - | CASSTPGHLYNEQFF | TGTGCCAGTAGTACACCGGGACATCTCTACAATGAGCAGTTCTTC
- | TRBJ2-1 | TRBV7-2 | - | CASSLPVYDEQFF | TGTGCCAGCAGCCTCCCTGTATATGATGAGCAGTTCTTC
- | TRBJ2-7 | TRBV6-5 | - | CASSYSRGSSYEQYF | TGTGCCAGCAGTTACTCAAGGGGGTCATCCTACGAGCAGTACTTC
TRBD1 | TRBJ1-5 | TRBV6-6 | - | CASSYPGTAHQPQHF | TGTGCCAGCAGTTACCCCGGGACAGCCCATCAGCCCCAGCATTTT
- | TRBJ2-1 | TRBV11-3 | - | CASSPQDNEQFF | TGTGCCAGCAGCCCCCAAGACAATGAGCAGTTCTTC
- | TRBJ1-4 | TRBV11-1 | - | CASSLKGVNNEKLFF | TGTGCCAGCAGCTTAAAAGGGGTCAACAATGAAAAACTGTTTTTT
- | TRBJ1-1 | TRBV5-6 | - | CASSLAFTEAFF | TGTGCCAGCAGCTTGGCCTTCACTGAAGCTTTCTTT
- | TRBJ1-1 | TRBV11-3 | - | CASSLQGRLDTEAFF | TGTGCCAGCAGCTTACAGGGGAGGTTAGACACTGAAGCTTTCTTT
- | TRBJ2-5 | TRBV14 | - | CASSRDTTQETQYF | TGTGCCAGCAGCCGGGACACCACTCAAGAGACCCAGTACTTC
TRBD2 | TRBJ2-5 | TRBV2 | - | CASSEAGLAGGETQYF | TGTGCCAGCAGTGAAGCGGGACTAGCGGGAGGTGAGACCCAGTACTTC
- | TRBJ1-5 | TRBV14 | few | CASSQDIPRDPCNQPQHF | TGTGCCAGCAGCCAAGATATCCCCCGGGACCCGTGCAATCAGCCCCAGCATTTT
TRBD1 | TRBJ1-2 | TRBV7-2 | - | CASSPRDRRFYGYTF | TGTGCCAGCAGCCCGCGGGACAGGAGGTTCTATGGCTACACCTTC
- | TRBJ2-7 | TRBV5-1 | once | CASSRGPYEQYF | TGCGCCAGCAGTAGGGGCCCCTACGAGCAGTACTTC
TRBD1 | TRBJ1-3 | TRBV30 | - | CAWSGQGGNTIYF | TGTGCCTGGAGTGGACAGGGGGGAAACACCATATATTTT
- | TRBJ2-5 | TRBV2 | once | CASSEQGLTHQETQYF | TGTGCCAGCAGTGAACAGGGGTTAACCCACCAAGAGACCCAGTACTTC
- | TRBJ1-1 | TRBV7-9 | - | CASSLPGTPNTEAFF | TGTGCCAGCAGCTTACCCGGGACACCGAACACTGAAGCTTTCTTT
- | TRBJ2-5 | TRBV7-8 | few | CASSLRRNLETQYF | TGTGCCAGCAGCTTACGCAGAAACCTGGAGACCCAGTACTTC